Listed below are T cell receptor beta chains from one sample, sequenced in a study of blood T cell repertoires in COVID-19. Assay used: immunoSEQ multiplex PCR; TCRdb lists only in-frame clones, some missing. The repertoire consists of about 310,000 clones, with over 75% occurring once and the leading ten covering 8% to 10%. Sequenced: PBMCs or T cells enriched from blood (not recorded which). These receptors were taken from a middle-aged woman who had recovered from COVID-19. CDR3s include the opening cysteine and the closing phenylalanine or tryptophan.

>TRBV9|TRBJ2-3
CASSVLAGRGTDTQYF
>TRBV18|TRBJ1-4
CASSPQGNQLKLFF
>TRBV18|TRBJ2-5
CASSPGDNGETQYF
>TRBV4-1|TRBJ2-1
CASSQDLFGLAGGYNEQFF
>TRBV5-1|TRBJ2-1
CASSTDPGERFF
>TRBV25-1|TRBJ2-1
CASSEWAGSYNEQFF
>TRBV3-1/TRBV3-2|TRBJ2-6
CASSLTGNELSGANVLTF
>TRBV28|TRBJ2-1
CASRADHEQFF
>TRBV5-8|TRBJ2-3
CASSLELAGSTDTQYF
>TRBV28|TRBJ1-1
CASSPLRDRRTEAFF
>TRBV10-3|TRBJ2-1
CAISASSGLGNEQFF
>TRBV28|TRBJ2-7
CASSLIGWAGKLAGGPGEQYF
>TRBV18|TRBJ2-1
CASSRLAGENEQFF
>TRBV10-3|TRBJ2-3
CAIQGQGAGDTQYF
>TRBV24-1|TRBJ1-4
CATSDFDRGFF
>TRBV19|TRBJ1-1
CASSIDEGEAFF
>TRBV9|TRBJ2-5
CASSAESRNLETQYF
>TRBV18|TRBJ1-1
CASSPDRGRKNTEAFF
>TRBV18|TRBJ2-5
CASSGTSDIGETQYF
>TRBV9|TRBJ1-2
CASSVRRVGGDDGYTF
>TRBV6-1|TRBJ1-2
CASSDVDFRAF
>TRBV19|TRBJ2-7
CASSPGTTDYEQYF
>TRBV27|TRBJ2-1
CASPLPQGGSYNEQFF
>TRBV5-8|TRBJ2-1
CASREIGGYNEQFF
>TRBV3-1/TRBV3-2|TRBJ1-2
CASSQEDGLPHGYTF
>TRBV28|TRBJ1-1
CASSLSNSRGRLSEAFF
>TRBV18|TRBJ1-2
CASSPGGTGRIYGYTF
>TRBV12-3/TRBV12-4|TRBJ1-1
CASSLWDRDEAFF
>TRBV30|TRBJ2-2
CAWRRTGELFF
>TRBV11-2|TRBJ2-7
CASRFRTSGSYEQYF
>TRBV4-3|TRBJ2-1
CASSQEYRNEQFF
>TRBV5-1|TRBJ2-2
CASSPFGGRATGELFF
>TRBV6-5|TRBJ1-6
CATGNNSPLHF
>TRBV19|TRBJ2-5
CASSIPPSETQYF
>TRBV7-2|TRBJ1-6
CASSLEPSSYNSPLHF
>TRBV12-5|TRBJ2-1
CASGLEAGGEQFF
>TRBV24-1|TRBJ1-1
CATRRGLNTEAFF
>TRBV28|TRBJ1-2
CASKTRDSHPGYTF
>TRBV4-2|TRBJ2-1
CASSHRPGLAGGPPYNEQFF
>TRBV29-1|TRBJ2-2
CSVGLAGVHPLVAGELFF
>TRBV7-9|TRBJ1-3
CASSAGNSGNTIYF
>TRBV5-8|TRBJ2-7
CASSLDGGIFGGSYEQYF
>TRBV29-1|TRBJ1-2
CSVSGGNYGYTF
>TRBV28|TRBJ1-5
CASSLQGAVGQPQHF
>TRBV7-3|TRBJ2-3
CASSAYRVSGTQYF
>TRBV3-1/TRBV3-2|TRBJ1-2
CASSQGPILGYTF
>TRBV6-6|TRBJ1-2
CASSSQAGVKPYGYTF
>TRBV5-1|TRBJ2-1
CASSENSYNEQFF
>TRBV7-8|TRBJ2-1
CASSVDRSYNEQFF
>TRBV6-5|TRBJ2-7
CASSREGEQYF
>TRBV6-4|TRBJ2-7
CASHKGPGGRYLREQYF
>TRBV7-9|TRBJ2-1
CASSLARVAGDYNEQFF
>TRBV7-3|TRBJ1-1
CASSLGTVNTEAFF
>TRBV27|TRBJ1-5
CPGLNQPQHF
>TRBV24-1|TRBJ1-6
CATSTWPRQGRNSPLHF